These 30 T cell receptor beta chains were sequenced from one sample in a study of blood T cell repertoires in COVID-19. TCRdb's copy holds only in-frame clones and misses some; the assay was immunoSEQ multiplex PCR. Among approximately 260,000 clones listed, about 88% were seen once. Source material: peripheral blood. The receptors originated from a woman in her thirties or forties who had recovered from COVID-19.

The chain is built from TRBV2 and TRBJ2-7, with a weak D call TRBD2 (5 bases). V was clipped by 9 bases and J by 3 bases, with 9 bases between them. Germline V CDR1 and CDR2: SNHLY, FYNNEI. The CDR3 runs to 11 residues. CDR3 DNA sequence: TGTGCCAGTGGGCGGGTCTACGAGCAGTACGTC. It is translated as CASGRVYEQYV.

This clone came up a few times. CDR3 loop: CASSSPDRDGEQYF. The CDR3 nucleotides read TGTGCCAGTAGTTCCCCCGACAGGGATGGGGAGCAGTACTTC. The chain employs TRBV19 and TRBJ2-7, with 7 bases lining up with TRBD1. Germline-derived CDR1 and CDR2 are LNHDA and SQIVND (reference sequence). V lost 5 bases and J lost 7; bases outside the gene matches: 11. This CDR3 spans 14 amino acids.

The CDR3 DNA follows: TGCGCCAGCAGCTTGAACACTGAGGTGGGAAACACCATATATTTT. Protein: CASSLNTEVGNTIYF. The chain combines TRBV5-1 with TRBJ1-3; D remains unclear. V dropped 1 base and J dropped 4 bases, with 12 bases sitting between them. The germline V gene has CDR1 SGHRS and CDR2 YFSETQ. The CDR3 is made up of 15 amino acids.

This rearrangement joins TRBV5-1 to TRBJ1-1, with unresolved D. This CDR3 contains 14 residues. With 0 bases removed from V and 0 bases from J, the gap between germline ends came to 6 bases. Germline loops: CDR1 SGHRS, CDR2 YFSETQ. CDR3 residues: CASSLDTLNTEAFF. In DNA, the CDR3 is TGCGCCAGCAGCTTGGACACCCTGAACACTGAAGCTTTCTTT.

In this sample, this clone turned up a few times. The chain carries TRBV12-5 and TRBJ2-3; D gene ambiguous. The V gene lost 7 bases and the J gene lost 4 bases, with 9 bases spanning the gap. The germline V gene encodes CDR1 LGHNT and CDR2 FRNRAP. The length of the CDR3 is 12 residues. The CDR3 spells CASDPRADTQYF. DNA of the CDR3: TGTGCTAGTGACCCCCGGGCAGATACGCAGTATTTT.

The chain's CDR3 is CASSYSSQGAYGYTF. CDR3 sequence (DNA): TGTGCCAGCAGTTACTCGAGCCAGGGGGCTTATGGCTACACCTTC. This chain joins TRBV6-5 and TRBJ1-2, with 8 nucleotides matching TRBD1. CDR1 MNHEY and CDR2 SVGAGI come from the germline V gene. Trimming removed 0 bases from V and 5 bases from J; junction bases left unmatched: 5. The CDR3 is 15 amino acids.

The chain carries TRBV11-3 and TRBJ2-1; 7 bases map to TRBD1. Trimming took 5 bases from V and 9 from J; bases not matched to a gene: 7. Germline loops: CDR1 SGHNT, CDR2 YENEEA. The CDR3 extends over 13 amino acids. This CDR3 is CASSRDRVSEQFF. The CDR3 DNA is TGTGCCAGCAGCCGAGACAGGGTAAGTGAGCAGTTCTTC. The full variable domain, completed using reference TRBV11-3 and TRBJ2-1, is EAGVVQSPRYKIIEKKQPVAFWCNPISGHNTLYWYLQNLGQGPELLIRYENEEAVDDSQLPKDRFSAERLKGVDSTLKIQPAELGDSAVYLCASSRDRVSEQFFGPGTRLTVL.

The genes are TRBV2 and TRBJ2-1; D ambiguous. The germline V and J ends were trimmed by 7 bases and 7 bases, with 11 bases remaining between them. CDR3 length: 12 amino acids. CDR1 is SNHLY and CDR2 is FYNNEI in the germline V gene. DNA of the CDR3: TGTGCCAGCAACCCCTTCGGGAATGAGCAGTTCTTC. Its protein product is CASNPFGNEQFF.

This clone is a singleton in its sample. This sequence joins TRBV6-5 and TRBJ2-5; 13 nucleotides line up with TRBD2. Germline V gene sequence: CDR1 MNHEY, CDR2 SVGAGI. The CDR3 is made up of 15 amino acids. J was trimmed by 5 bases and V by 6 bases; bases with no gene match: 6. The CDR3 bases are TGTGCCAGCAGGGGACTAGCGGGGCGCAGTGAGACCCAGTACTTC. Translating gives CASRGLAGRSETQYF.

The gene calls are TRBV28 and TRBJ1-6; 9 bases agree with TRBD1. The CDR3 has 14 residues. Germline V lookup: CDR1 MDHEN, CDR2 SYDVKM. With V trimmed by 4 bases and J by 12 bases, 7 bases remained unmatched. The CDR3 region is CASSSTGGAGPLHF. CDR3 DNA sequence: TGTGCCAGCAGTTCTACAGGGGGCGCGGGACCCCTCCACTTT.

The CDR3 loop is CASRNGTGALYGGYTF. The CDR3 nucleotides are TGCGCCAGCAGAAACGGGACAGGGGCCCTCTATGGGGGCTACACCTTC. The chain links TRBV4-1 to TRBJ1-2; 10 positions agree with TRBD1. V gave up 6 bases and J gave up 8 bases; unmatched junction bases: 15. CDR3 size: 16 residues. Germline CDR1 MGHRA, CDR2 YSYEKL.

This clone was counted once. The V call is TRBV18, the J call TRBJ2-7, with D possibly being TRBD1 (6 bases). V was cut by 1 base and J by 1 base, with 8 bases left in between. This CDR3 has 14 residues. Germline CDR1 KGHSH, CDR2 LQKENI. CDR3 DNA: TGTGCCAGCTCACCACAGGGGGATTCCTACGAGCAGTACTTC. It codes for CASSPQGDSYEQYF. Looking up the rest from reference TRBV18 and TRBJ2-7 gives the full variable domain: NAGVMQNPRHLVRRRGQEARLRCSPMKGHSHVYWYRQLPEEGLKFMVYLQKENIIDESGMPKERFSAEFPKEGPSILRIQQVVRGDSAAYFCASSPQGDSYEQYFGPGTRLTVT.

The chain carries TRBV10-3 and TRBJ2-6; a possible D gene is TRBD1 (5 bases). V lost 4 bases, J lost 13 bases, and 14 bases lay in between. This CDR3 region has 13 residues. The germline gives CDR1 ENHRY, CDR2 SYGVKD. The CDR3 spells CAISGEQDGVLTF. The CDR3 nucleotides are TGTGCCATCAGTGGGGAACAGGACGGTGTCCTGACTTTC.

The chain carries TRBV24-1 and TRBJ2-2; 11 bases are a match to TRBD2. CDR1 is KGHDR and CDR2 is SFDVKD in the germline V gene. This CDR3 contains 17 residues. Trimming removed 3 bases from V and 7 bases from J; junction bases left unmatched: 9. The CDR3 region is CATSDASGRYPSGELFF. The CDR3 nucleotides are TGTGCCACCAGTGATGCTAGCGGGAGGTACCCCAGCGGGGAGCTGTTTTTT.

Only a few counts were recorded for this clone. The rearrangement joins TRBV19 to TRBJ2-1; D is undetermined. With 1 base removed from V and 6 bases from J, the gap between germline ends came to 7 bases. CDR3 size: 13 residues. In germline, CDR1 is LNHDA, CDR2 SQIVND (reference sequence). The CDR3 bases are TGTGCCAGTAGTATAGTCCCGGGCAATGAGCAGTTCTTC. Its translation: CASSIVPGNEQFF.

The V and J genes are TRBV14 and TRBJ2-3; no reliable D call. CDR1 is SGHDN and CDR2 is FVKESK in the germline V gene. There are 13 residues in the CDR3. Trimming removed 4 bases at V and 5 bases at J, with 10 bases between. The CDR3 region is CASSPVGGDTQYF. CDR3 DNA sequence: TGTGCCAGCAGCCCTGTCGGTGGAGATACGCAGTATTTT.

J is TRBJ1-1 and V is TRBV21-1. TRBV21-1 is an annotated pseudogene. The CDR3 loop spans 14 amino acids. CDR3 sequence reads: CASSAAPLAAEAFF. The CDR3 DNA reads TGTGCCAGCAGCGCAGCCCCCCTCGCGGCTGAAGCTTTCTTT.

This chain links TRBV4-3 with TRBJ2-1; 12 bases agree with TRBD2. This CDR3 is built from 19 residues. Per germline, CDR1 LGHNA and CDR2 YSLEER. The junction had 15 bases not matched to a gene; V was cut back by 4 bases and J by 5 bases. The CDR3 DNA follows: TGCGCCAGCAGCCCAGATAACCCGATCCTAGCGGGAGGGGACAATGAGCAGTTCTTC. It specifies CASSPDNPILAGGDNEQFF.

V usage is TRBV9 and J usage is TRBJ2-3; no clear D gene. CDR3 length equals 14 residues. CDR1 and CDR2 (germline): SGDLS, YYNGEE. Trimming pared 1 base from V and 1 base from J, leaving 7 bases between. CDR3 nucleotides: TGTGCCAGCAGCGTAAGTCTACGCACAGATACGCAGTATTTT. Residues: CASSVSLRTDTQYF.

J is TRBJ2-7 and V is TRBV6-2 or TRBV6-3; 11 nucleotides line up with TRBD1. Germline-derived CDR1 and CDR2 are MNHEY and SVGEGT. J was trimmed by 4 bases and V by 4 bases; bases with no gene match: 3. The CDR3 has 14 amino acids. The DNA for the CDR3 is TGTGCCAGCAGTTGGGGACAGGGGGGATACGAGCAGTACTTC. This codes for CASSWGQGGYEQYF.

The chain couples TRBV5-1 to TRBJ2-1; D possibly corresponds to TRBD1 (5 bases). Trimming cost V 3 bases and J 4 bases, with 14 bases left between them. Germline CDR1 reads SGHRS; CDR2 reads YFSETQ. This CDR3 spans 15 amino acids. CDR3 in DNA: TGCGCCAGCAGCTCGACAGTTGACCCTTACAATGAGCAGTTCTTC. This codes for CASSSTVDPYNEQFF.

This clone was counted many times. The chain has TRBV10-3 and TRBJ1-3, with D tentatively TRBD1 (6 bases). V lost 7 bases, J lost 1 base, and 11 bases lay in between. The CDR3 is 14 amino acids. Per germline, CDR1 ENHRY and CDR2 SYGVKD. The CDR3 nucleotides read TGTGCCATCATGGTGGACAGTTCTGGAAACACCATATATTTT. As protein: CAIMVDSSGNTIYF.

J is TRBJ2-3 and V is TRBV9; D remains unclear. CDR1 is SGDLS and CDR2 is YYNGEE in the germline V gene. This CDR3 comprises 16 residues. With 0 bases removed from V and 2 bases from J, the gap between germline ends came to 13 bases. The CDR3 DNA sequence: TGTGCCAGCAGCGTAGGGTCAGCGATAATCACAGATACGCAGTATTTT. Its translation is CASSVGSAIITDTQYF.

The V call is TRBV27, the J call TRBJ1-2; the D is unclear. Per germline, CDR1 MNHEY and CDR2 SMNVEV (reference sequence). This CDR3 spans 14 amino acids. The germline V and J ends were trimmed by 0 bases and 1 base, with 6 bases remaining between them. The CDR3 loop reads CASSLSSVNYGYTF. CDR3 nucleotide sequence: TGTGCCAGCAGTTTATCTTCAGTTAACTATGGCTACACCTTC.

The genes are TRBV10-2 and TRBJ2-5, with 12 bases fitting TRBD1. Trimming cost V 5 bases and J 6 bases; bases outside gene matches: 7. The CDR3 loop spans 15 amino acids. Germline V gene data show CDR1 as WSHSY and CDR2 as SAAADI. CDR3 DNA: TGCGCCAGCAGTACCGGGACAGGGGGCACGAAGACCCAGTACTTC. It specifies CASSTGTGGTKTQYF.

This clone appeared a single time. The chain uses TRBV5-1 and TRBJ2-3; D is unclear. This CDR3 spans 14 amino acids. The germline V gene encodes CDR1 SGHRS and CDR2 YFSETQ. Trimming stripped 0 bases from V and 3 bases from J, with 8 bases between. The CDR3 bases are TGCGCCAGCAGCTTGGCCGTTGAGACAGATACGCAGTATTTT. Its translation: CASSLAVETDTQYF.

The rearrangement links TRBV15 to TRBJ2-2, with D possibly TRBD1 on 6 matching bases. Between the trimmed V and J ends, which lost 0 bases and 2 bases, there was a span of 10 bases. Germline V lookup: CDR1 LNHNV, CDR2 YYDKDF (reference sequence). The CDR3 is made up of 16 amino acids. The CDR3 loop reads CATSRDTGLNTGELFF. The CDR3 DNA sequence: TGTGCCACCAGCAGAGATACAGGGTTAAACACCGGGGAGCTGTTTTTT.

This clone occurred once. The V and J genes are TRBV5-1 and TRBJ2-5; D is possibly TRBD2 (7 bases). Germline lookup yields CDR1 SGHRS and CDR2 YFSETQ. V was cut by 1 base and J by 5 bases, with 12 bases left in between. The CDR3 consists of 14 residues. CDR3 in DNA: TGCGCCAGCAGCTTGAGGGGGGGCCACGAGACCCAGTACTTC. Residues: CASSLRGGHETQYF.

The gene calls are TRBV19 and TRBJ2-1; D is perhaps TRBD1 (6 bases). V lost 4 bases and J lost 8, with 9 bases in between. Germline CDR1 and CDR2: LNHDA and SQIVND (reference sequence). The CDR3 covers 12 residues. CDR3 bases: TGTGCCAGTAGTAACAGGGAAGATGAGCAGTTCTTC. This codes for CASSNREDEQFF.

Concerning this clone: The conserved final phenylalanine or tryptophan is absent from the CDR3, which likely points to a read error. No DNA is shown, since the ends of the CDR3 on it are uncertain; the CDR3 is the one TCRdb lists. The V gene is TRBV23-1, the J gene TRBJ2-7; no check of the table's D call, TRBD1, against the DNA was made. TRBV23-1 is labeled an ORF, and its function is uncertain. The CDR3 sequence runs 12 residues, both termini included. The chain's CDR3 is CASSHPLNGRSG.